This T cell receptor (beta chain) was sequenced during a study of cytomegalovirus exposure and HLA in healthy donors. Study results and limitations: The authors enumerated 150 to 200 TCR beta chains as linked to cytomegalovirus. Most likely, a cluster of highly shared sequence variants arose as a sequencing artifact.

Primers included in the PCR were 60 Vbeta and 13 Jbeta primers. The assay was immunoSEQ multiplex PCR, and TCRdb's table has in-frame clones only and misses some. This sample has some 170,000 clones, with more than 80% found just once. About this clone itself: Its specificity is unknown.

The junction had 9 bases not matched to a gene; V was cut back by 4 bases and J by 6 bases. The CDR3 extends over 14 amino acids. Germline CDR1 is SGHNT and CDR2 is YYREEE (reference sequence). The receptor comes from a woman in her twenties or thirties in good health and CMV-seropositive. The sample comprised PBMCs. The V and J genes are TRBV5-4 and TRBJ1-2; 7 nucleotides line up with TRBD1. CDR3 sequence (DNA): TGTGCCAGCAGCCGACAGGGTAGGGACCATGGCTACACCTTC. It specifies CASSRQGRDHGYTF.